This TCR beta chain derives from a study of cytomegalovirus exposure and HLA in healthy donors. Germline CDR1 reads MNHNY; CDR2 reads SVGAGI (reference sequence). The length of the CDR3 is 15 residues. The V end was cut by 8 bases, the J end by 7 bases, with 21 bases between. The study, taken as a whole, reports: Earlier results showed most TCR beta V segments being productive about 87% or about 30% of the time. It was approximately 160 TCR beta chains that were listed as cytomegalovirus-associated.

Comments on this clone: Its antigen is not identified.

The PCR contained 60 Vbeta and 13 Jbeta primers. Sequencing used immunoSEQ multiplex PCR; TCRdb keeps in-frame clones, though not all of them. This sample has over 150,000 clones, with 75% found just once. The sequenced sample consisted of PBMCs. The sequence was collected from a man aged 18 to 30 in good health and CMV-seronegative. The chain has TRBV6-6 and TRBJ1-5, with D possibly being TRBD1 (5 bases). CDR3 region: CASQLGAPLGQPQHF. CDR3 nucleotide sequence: TGTGCCAGCCAACTTGGGGCCCCGCTAGGACAGCCCCAGCATTTT.